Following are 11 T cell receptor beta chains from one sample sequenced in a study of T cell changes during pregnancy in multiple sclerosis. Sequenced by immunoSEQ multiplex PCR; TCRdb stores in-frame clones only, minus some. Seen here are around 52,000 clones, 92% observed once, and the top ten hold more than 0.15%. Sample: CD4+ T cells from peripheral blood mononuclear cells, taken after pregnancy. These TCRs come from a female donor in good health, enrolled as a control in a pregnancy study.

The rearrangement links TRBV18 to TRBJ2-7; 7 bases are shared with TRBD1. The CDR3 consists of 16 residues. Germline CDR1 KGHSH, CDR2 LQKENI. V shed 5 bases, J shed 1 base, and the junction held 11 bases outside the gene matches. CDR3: CASSAYWTGTSYEQYF. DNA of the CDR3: TGTGCCAGCTCAGCTTATTGGACAGGAACGTCCTACGAGCAGTACTTC.

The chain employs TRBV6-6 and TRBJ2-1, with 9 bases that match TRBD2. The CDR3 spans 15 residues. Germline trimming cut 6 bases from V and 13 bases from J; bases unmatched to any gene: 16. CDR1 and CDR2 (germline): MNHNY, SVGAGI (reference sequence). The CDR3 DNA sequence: TGTGCCAGCAGGGGAGCGGGGGGATCCTCATGGGATCAGTTCTTC. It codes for CASRGAGGSSWDQFF.

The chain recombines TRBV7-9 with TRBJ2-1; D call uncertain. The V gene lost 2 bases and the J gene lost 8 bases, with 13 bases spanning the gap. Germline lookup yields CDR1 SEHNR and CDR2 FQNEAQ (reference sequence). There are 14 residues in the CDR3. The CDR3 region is CASSLKTASDEQFF. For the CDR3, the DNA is TGTGCCAGCAGCTTAAAAACGGCAAGCGATGAGCAGTTCTTC.

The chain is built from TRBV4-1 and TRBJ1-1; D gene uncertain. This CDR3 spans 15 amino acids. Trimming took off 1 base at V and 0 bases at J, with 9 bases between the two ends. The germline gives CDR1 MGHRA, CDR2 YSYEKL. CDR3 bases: TGCGCCAGCAGCCAAGCCGCCACGGTGAACACTGAAGCTTTCTTT. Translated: CASSQAATVNTEAFF.

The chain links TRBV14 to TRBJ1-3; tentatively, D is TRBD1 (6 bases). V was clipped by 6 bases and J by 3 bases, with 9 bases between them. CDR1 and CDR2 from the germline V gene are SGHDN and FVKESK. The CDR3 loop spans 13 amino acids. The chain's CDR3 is CASRGAGGNTIYF. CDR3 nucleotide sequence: TGTGCCAGCAGGGGGGCTGGTGGAAACACCATATATTTT.

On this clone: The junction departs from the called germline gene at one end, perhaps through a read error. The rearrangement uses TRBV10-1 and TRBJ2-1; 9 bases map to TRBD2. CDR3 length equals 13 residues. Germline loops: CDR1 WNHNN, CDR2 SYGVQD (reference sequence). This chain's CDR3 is CAANPRARGGLIF. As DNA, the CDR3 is TGCGCCGCCAACCCACGGGCGCGGGGGGGCCTGATCTTC.

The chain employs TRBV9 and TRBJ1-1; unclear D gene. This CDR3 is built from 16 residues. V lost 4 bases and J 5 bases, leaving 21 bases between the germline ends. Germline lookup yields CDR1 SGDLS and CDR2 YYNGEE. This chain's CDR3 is CASSMAGSVGSTEAFF. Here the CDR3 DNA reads TGTGCCAGCAGCATGGCGGGGTCTGTTGGTTCAACTGAAGCTTTCTTT.

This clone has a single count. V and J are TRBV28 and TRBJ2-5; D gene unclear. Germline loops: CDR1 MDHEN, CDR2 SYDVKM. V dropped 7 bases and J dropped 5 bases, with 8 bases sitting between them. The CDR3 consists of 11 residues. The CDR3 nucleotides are TGTGCCAGCAAGCTGGTGGAGACCCAGTACTTC. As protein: CASKLVETQYF.

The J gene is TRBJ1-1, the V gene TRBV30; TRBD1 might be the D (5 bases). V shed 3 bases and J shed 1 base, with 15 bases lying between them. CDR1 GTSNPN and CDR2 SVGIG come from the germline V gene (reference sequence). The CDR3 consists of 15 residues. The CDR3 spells CAWRGGVGPNTEAFF. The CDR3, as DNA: TGTGCCTGGAGGGGGGGGGTAGGACCGAACACTGAAGCTTTCTTT.

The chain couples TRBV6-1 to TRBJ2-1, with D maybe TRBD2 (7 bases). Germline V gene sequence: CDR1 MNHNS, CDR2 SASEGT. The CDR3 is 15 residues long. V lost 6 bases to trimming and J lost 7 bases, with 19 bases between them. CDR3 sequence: CASSYPGRGGNEQFF. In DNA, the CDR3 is TGTGCCAGCAGCTACCCGGGAAGGGGGGGGAATGAGCAGTTCTTC.

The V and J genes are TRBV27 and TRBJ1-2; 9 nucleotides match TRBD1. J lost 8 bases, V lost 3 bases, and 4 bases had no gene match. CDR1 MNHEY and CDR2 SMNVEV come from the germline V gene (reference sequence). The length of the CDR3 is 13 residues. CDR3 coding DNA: TGTGCCAGCAGTTTTTGGACAGGGGAAGGCTACACCTTC. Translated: CASSFWTGEGYTF.